The entry that follows covers one TCR beta chain sequence. What it binds is unknown. The CDR3 totals 12 residues. CDR1 and CDR2 from the germline V gene are SEHNR and FQNEAQ (reference sequence). Deletions cut 1 base from V and 9 bases from J, with 4 bases between. TCRdb fed the reads into MiXCR, producing one record per CDR3 protein. The table includes fewer than 950,000 distinct CDR3 sequences, roughly 33% detected once. The entry originates in a study of T cell repertoires in cytomegalovirus infection. Study in general: Well-studied HLA-B-restricted epitopes and recently identified HLA-C-restricted epitopes of CMV were both used in the study. Public TCR beta signatures indicated both CMV infection and matching HLA type. General study points: Summed public TCR beta family frequency identified CMV carriers bearing the relevant HLA. What dominated the ex vivo response were HLA-C-restricted CMV-specific TCR beta clonotypes.

The chain combines TRBV7-9 with TRBJ1-6, with D unclear. The material was cultured CD8+ T cells from PBMCs, obtained from culture after CMV antigen stimulation. The source is a human donor in good health (CMV status not recorded). Some clones in this sample may be carry-over from other donors' samples. The CDR3 coding sequence is TGTGCCAGCAGCTTAGAGGGTTCACCCCTCCACTTT. Amino acid sequence: CASSLEGSPLHF.